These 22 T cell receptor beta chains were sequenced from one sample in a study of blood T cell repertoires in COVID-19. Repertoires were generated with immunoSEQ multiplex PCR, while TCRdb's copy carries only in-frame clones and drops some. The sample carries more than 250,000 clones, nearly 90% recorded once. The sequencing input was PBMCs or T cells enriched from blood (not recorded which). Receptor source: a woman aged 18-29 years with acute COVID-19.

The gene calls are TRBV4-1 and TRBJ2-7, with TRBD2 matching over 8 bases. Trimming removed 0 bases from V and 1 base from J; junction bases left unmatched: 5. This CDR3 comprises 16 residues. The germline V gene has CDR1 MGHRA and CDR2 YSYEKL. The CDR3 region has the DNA TGCGCCAGCAGCCAAGATCGCGGGACTAGTTCCTACGAGCAGTACTTC. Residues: CASSQDRGTSSYEQYF.

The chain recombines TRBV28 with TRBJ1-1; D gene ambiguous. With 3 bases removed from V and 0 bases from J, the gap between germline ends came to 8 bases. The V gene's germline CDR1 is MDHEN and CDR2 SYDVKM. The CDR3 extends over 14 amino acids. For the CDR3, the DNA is TGTGCCAGCAGTTTGAGGGCCATGAACACTGAAGCTTTCTTT. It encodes CASSLRAMNTEAFF.

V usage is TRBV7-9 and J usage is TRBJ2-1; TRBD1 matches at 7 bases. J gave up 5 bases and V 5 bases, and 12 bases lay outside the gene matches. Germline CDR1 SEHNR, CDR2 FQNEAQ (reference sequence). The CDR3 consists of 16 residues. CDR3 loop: CASSHALDRRNNEQFF. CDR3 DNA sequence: TGTGCCAGCAGCCACGCTTTGGACAGGAGAAACAATGAGCAGTTCTTC.

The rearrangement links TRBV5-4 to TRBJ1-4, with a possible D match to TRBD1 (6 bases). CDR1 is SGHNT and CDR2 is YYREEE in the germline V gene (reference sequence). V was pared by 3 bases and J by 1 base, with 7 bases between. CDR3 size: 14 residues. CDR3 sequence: CASSSQGTNEKLFF. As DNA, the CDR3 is TGTGCCAGCAGCTCACAGGGAACTAATGAAAAACTGTTTTTT. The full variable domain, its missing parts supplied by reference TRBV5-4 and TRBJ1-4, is ETGVTQSPTHLIKTRGQQVTLRCSSQSGHNTVSWYQQALGQGPQFIFQYYREEENGRGNFPPRFSGLQFPNYSSELNVNALELDDSALYLCASSSQGTNEKLFFGSGTQLSVL.

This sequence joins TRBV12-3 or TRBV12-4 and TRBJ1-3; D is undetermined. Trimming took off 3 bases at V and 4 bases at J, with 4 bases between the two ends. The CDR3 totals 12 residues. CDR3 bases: TGTGCCAGCAGTTTTATGGGAAACACCATATATTTT. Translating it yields CASSFMGNTIYF.

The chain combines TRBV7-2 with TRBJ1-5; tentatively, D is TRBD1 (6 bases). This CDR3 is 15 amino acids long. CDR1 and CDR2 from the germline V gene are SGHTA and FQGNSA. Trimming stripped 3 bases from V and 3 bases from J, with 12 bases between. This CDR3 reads CASSFQTGFNQPQHF. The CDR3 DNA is TGTGCCAGCAGCTTCCAGACAGGTTTCAATCAGCCCCAGCATTTT.

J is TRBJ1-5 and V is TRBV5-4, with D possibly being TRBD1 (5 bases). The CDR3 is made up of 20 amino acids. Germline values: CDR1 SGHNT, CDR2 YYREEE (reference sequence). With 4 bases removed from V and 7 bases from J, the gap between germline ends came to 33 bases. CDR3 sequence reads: CASSLPPSRKGIQREQPQHF. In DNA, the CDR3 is TGTGCCAGCAGCCTGCCCCCCTCCAGGAAGGGGATCCAAAGGGAACAGCCCCAGCATTTT.

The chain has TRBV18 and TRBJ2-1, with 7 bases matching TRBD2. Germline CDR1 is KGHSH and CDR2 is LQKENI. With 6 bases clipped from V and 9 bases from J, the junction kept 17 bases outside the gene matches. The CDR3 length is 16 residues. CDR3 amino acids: CASSQWGGLPGSEQFF. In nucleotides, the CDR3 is TGTGCCAGCTCTCAGTGGGGGGGACTACCAGGGAGTGAGCAGTTCTTC. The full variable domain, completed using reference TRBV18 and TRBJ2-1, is NAGVMQNPRHLVRRRGQEARLRCSPMKGHSHVYWYRQLPEEGLKFMVYLQKENIIDESGMPKERFSAEFPKEGPSILRIQQVVRGDSAAYFCASSQWGGLPGSEQFFGPGTRLTVL.

The CDR3 nucleotides read TGCGCCAGCAGCCAATTGGGCTATGAGACAGGGGACAATGAGCAGTTCTTC. This sequence encodes CASSQLGYETGDNEQFF. The J gene is TRBJ2-1, the V gene TRBV4-1, with 8 bases that match TRBD1. This CDR3 region has 17 residues. V gave up 2 bases and J gave up 5 bases; unmatched junction bases: 11. The germline V gene encodes CDR1 MGHRA and CDR2 YSYEKL.

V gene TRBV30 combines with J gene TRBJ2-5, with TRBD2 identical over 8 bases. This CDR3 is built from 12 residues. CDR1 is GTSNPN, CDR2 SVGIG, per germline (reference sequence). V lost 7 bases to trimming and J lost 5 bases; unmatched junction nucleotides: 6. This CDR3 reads CASSGSGETQYF. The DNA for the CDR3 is TGTGCCTCGAGCGGGAGTGGCGAGACCCAGTACTTC.

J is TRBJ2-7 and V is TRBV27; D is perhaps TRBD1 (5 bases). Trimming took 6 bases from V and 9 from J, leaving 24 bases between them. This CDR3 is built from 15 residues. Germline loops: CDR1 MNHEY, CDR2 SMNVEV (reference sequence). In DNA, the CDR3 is TGTGCCAGCAGCTTGACACCAGGTCTGGGGCAAGCGCAGTACTTC. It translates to CASSLTPGLGQAQYF.

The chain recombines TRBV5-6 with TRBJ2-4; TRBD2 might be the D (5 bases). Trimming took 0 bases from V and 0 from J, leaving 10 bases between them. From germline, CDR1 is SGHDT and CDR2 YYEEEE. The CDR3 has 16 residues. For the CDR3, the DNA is TGTGCCAGCAGCTTGGCGGGGAGTTTAGCCAAAAACATTCAGTACTTC. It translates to CASSLAGSLAKNIQYF. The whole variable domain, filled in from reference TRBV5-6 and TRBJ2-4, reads DAGVTQSPTHLIKTRGQQVTLRCSPKSGHDTVSWYQQALGQGPQFIFQYYEEEERQRGNFPDRFSGHQFPNYSSELNVNALLLGDSALYLCASSLAGSLAKNIQYFGAGTRLSVL.

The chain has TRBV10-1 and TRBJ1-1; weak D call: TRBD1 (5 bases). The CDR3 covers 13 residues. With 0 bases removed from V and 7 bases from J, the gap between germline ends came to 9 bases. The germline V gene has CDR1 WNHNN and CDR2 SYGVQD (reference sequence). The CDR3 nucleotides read TGCGCCAGCAGTGAGTCGGTGACAGATGAAGCTTTCTTT. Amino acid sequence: CASSESVTDEAFF.

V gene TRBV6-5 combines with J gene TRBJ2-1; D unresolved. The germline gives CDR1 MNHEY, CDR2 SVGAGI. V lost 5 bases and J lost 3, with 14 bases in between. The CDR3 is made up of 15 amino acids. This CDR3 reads CASSRGGRYYNEQFF. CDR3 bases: TGTGCCAGCAGTCGAGGTGGCAGATACTACAATGAGCAGTTCTTC.

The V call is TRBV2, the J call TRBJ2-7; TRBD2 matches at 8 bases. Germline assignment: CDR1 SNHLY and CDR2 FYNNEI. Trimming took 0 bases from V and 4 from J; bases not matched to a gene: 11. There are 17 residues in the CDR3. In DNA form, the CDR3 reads TGTGCCAGCAGTGAAGCGAGGGCTAGCGGGTCTATTTACGAGCAGTACTTC. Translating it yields CASSEARASGSIYEQYF.

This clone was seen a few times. The CDR3 DNA reads as TGTGCCAGCAGTGACAACGAGGGCCCTTACAATGAGCAGTTCTTC. This codes for CASSDNEGPYNEQFF. V usage is TRBV6-4 and J usage is TRBJ2-1; a possible D gene is TRBD2 (5 bases). Germline lookup yields CDR1 MRHNA and CDR2 SNTAGT. The CDR3 is made up of 15 amino acids. Trimming cost V 2 bases and J 4 bases, with 12 bases left between them.

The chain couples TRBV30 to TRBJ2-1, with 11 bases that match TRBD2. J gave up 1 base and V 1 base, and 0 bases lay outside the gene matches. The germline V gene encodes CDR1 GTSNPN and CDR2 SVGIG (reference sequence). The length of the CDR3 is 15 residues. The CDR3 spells CAWSGLAGSYNEQFF. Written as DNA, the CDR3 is TGTGCCTGGAGTGGACTAGCGGGATCCTACAATGAGCAGTTCTTC.

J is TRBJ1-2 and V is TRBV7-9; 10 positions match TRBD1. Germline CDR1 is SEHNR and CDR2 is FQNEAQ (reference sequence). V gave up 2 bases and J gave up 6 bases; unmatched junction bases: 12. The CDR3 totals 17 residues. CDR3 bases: TGTGCCAGCAGCTTACCTCTTATTGACAGGGGGCTAAATGGCTACACCTTC. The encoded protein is CASSLPLIDRGLNGYTF. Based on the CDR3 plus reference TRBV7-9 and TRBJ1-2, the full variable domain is DTGVSQNPRHKITKRGQNVTFRCDPISEHNRLYWYRQTLGQGPEFLTYFQNEAQLEKSRLLSDRFSAERPKGSFSTLEIQRTEQGDSAMYLCASSLPLIDRGLNGYTFGSGTRLTVV.

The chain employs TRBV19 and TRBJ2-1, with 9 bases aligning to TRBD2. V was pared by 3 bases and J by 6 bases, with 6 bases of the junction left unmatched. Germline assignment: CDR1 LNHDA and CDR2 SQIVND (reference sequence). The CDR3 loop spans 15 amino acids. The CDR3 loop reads CASSIGLARGNEQFF. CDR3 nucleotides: TGTGCCAGTAGTATCGGACTAGCGAGGGGCAATGAGCAGTTCTTC.

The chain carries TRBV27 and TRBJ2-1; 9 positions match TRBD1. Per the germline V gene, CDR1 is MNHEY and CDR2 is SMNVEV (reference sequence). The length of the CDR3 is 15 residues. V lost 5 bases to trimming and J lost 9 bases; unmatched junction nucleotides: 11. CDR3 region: CASSGLGQGIFEQFF. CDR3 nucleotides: TGTGCCAGCAGTGGCTTGGGACAGGGAATTTTTGAGCAGTTCTTC.

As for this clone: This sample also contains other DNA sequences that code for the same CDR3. CDR3 sequence reads: CASSSHRQGGNSPLHF. In DNA form, the CDR3 reads TGTGCCAGCAGCTCCCACCGACAGGGTGGAAATTCACCCCTCCACTTT. This sequence joins TRBV11-2 and TRBJ1-6, with 7 bases identical to TRBD1. The CDR3 has 16 amino acids. V lost 4 bases, J lost 7 bases, and 10 bases stayed unmatched. Germline V gene sequence: CDR1 SGHAT, CDR2 FQNNGV.

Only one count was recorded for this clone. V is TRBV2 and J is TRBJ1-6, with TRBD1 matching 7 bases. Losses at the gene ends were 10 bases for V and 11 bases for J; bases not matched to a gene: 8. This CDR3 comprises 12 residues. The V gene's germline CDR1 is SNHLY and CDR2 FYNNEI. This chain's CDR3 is CATGTDLAPLHF. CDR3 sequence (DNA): TGTGCCACTGGGACAGACCTTGCACCCCTCCACTTT.